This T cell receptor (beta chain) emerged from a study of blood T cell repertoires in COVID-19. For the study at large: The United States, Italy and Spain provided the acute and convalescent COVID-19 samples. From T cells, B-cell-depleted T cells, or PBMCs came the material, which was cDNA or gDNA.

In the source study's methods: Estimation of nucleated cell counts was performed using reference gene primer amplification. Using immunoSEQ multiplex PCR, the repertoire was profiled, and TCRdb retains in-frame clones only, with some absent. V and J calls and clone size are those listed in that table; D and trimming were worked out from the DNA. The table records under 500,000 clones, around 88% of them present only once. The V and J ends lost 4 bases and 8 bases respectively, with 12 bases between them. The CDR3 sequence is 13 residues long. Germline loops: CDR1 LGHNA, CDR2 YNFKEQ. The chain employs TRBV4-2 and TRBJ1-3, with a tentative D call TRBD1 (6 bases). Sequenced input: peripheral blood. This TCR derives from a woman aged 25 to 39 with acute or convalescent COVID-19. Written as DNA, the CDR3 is TGTGCCAGCAGCCGGTACAGGGAGCACACCATATATTTT. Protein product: CASSRYREHTIYF.